This TCR beta chain was identified during a study of T cell responses to AZD1222 COVID-19 vaccine. Using immunoSEQ multiplex PCR, the repertoire was profiled, and TCRdb retains in-frame clones only, with some absent. The top ten hold about a fifth of the sample, which has just over 70,000 clones, 85% seen once. CDR1 MNHEY and CDR2 SVGAGI come from the germline V gene. V was shortened by 0 bases and J by 10 bases, with 13 bases between the two germline ends. The CDR3 is 15 residues long. This clone was seen a few times. Its antigen is undetermined. General study points: The donors showed a predominance of white British ancestry and of females, with possible underestimation of clonal diversity. Reportedly, close to half of spike-specific TCRs are directed against unmutated variant regions.

Source: peripheral blood, taken on day 0 of AZD1222 vaccination. This clonotype was sampled from an adult in good health. The chain links TRBV6-5 to TRBJ1-6; D not certain. The CDR3 spells CASSYSKRVSSPLHF. The CDR3 DNA follows: TGTGCCAGCAGTTACTCGAAGCGGGTGAGCTCACCCCTCCACTTT.